This T cell receptor (beta chain) was profiled in a study of regulatory T cells in long-lasting Graves disease. Study information: Treatment with antithyroid drugs for over 5 years, together with positive TSH receptor antibodies, meant persistent Graves' disease. Study conclusions and caveats: With a few thousand shared public clonotypes, persistent patients exceeded new patients, who shared about a thousand. There were preferences for TRBV28, TRBJ1-2 and TRBJ2-5 in persistent disease.

Both iRepertoire HTBI primers and Arm-PCR of CDR3 regions were used to build the TCR beta libraries. TCRdb re-derived calls from the multiplex PCR reads in MiXCR, one entry per CDR3 protein. The sample has hundreds of thousands of distinct CDR3 sequences, roughly 22% seen once. Note on this clonotype: What it binds is not known.

As for time point: persistent/refractory GD, antithyroid drugs over 5 years with positive TRAb. The TCR library was prepared using RNA isolated from PBMCs. EDTA tubes received approximately 8.4 milliliters of collected peripheral blood. Trimming cost V 5 bases and J 0 bases, with 5 bases left between them. The CDR3 consists of 11 residues. Per germline, CDR1 GTSNPN and CDR2 SVGIG (reference sequence). The chain is built from TRBV30 and TRBJ2-7; no firm D call. The source is a female donor with Graves disease. The sample consisted of peripheral blood mononuclear cells (PBMCs), taken when the disease was refractory, from a patient treated with antithyroid drugs. The chain's CDR3 is CAWASSYEQYF. In DNA form, the CDR3 reads TGTGCCTGGGCTAGCTCCTACGAGCAGTACTTC.